The entry below describes one TCR beta chain. Its antigen is currently unknown. Use of 60 Vbeta and 13 Jbeta primers characterized the PCR. Only in-frame clones appear in the TCRdb table, and some are missing; sequencing was by immunoSEQ multiplex PCR. This table has over 150,000 clones, around 79% appearing once. The sample originates from a study of cytomegalovirus exposure and HLA in healthy donors. General observations from the study: Productive rates of about 87% or about 30% were seen for most TCR beta V segments in an earlier analysis.

Trimming left V 3 bases short and J 8 bases short, with 16 bases between. This CDR3 comprises 15 residues. Looked up from germline, CDR1 is LNHDA and CDR2 is SQIVND (reference sequence). The V gene is TRBV19, the J gene TRBJ1-4, with D hard to call. The source is a man aged 35 to 55 in good health and CMV-seronegative. The sequenced sample was PBMCs. CDR3 nucleotides: TGTGCCAGTAGTATCCGGACCGCCACGGGGGAAAAACTGTTTTTT. Translation gives CASSIRTATGEKLFF.